This paragraph reports one TCR beta chain. This clonotype has at least ten counts. Its antigen remains unidentified. Base qualities are not provided; no much larger clone lies one nucleotide away. From cysteine to phenylalanine, the CDR3 is 15 amino acids long. Only CDR3 DNA remains: 45 bases, in frame from the first base. As encoded in the germline V gene, CDR1 is LGHNA while CDR2 is YNFKEQ. V drops 0 bases and J drops 0 bases, leaving 9 bases in between. The sample is drawn from a study of neurological immune-mediated disorders (dated by TCRdb to the late 2010s). The study in broad terms: Among the approximately 34 multiple sclerosis patients, relapsing-remitting MS accounted for around 31 and secondary progressive MS accounted for 3. Peripheral blood TCR-beta repertoires from patients with HTLV-I-associated myelopathy (HAM/TSP), patients with multiple sclerosis, and healthy controls were compared in the study using UMI-based sequencing. The approximately 100 TCR-beta libraries included longitudinal samples, technical triplicates and paired sorted CD4+ and CD8+ T-cell subsets alongside PBMC samples. Each longitudinal HAM/TSP and healthy donor was sampled at 3 time-points spaced at 3-40 month intervals. Of the roughly 70 subjects in the cohort, around 14 were HAM/TSP patients, some 35 were multiple sclerosis patients, and approximately 20 were healthy controls.

The time point label of this sample denotes: longitudinal time-point 3. For the unsorted PBMC libraries, 2 million PBMCs were stored in RNAlater at -80 degrees C until RNA extraction and were used to generate the libraries. The multiple sclerosis patients were enrolled in a US clinical protocol that evaluated disease progression with magnetic resonance imaging. Peripheral blood was subjected to Ficoll-Hypaque density gradient centrifugation to isolate PBMCs, which were then cryopreserved in liquid nitrogen. cDNA was synthesized by template-switch 5'RACE using a primer carrying a 10-nucleotide random unique molecular identifier by which each TCR transcript was tagged. Every sequencing run yielded over 200 million TCR-beta sequences covering 15-18 subjects. The RNeasy kit was used to extract total RNA. Using the KAPA Real-time Library Amplification kit, TCR-beta VDJ regions were amplified with primers for the TCR constant region and the 5'RACE anchor. A first PCR added sample indexes and Illumina adaptors, and a second PCR then raised library yield. The roughly 650 bp TCR product was size-selected on a 2% E-gel SizeSelection system after Ampure bead purification. Library quality was checked on a Bioanalyzer, concentration was measured with Qubit, and libraries were quantified with the Kapa Library Quantification kit before pooling. Paired-end 2 x 150 bp sequencing of the libraries was performed on an Illumina HiSeq 2500. To increase sequence diversity, about 23-32% phiX was spiked into each library pool. In the authors' own workflow: Quality-filtered reads were processed with the UMI-based MiGEC pipeline, and over 90% of raw TCR sequences were removed by the MiGEC pipeline during error correction. VDJ genes were aligned to IMGT germline references, and each clonotype was defined by a unique CDR3 amino acid sequence together with V-J genes. Clonal expansion, Shannon diversity and CDR3 relatedness (CalcPairwiseDistances, ClusterSamples) were evaluated with VDJtools, and phylogenetic trees were built with CLCbio workbench. A clone was classed as expanded if it had 8 or more unique UMIs, a cutoff based on coefficient-of-variation modelling across technical triplicates. The public reads were reprocessed in TCRdb via fastp at Q25 and MiXCR, keeping in-frame beta chains. Each CDR3 protein appears once, grouped with its most common genes and DNA. TCRdb assigned the V and J calls; the authors' analysis was not used. The sample table lists approximately 84,000 distinct CDR3 sequences, about 4% of them with a count of one. Jointly, the top ten make up about 5.7% of the sample.

General findings and caveats noted by the study authors: TCR clonal expansion was greatest in HAM/TSP patients and smallest in MS patients, who ranked below even healthy controls. In a phylogenetic analysis, the repertoires of 18 out of 34 MS patients fell into a single cluster of related CDR3 sequences, pointing to a possible signature at the repertoire level. The MS cluster showed no association with clinical or MRI features, and the authors stated that larger cohorts are needed. No identical CDR3 amino acid sequences were shared among expanded clones across subjects, suggesting private TCR-beta repertoires in all groups.

The chain is assembled from TRBV4-2 and TRBJ2-7, with the D gene not confidently named. Sequencing was performed on PBMCs. The clonotype was recovered from a woman aged 55-75 years with multiple sclerosis. The sequenced DNA is TGTGCCAGCAGCCAAGAAAGCTCGAGCTCCTACGAGCAGTACTTC. Translated, it reads CASSQESSSSYEQYF.